This T cell receptor beta chain stems from a study of circulating CD8 cells and anti-PD-1 response in melanoma. As for the study in general: Anti-PD-1 was first-line therapy for about 55% of the 13 patients. Non-responders showed stable or progressive disease; responders showed complete or partial response.

This clonotype counts as large. Antigen: not known. Four subsets defined by PD-1 and/or TIGIT were sorted from live CD3+CD8+TCRalphabeta+ cells. The CDR3 extends over 20 amino acids. CDR1 DFQATT and CDR2 SNEGSKA come from the germline V gene (reference sequence). The junction had 13 bases not matched to a gene; V was cut back by 2 bases and J by 0 bases. Study-wide results and caveats: Generally, no replicate experiments were performed.

TCR libraries were prepared from roughly 15 ng of total RNA with the QIAseq Immune Repertoire TCR panel. TCRdb re-derived calls from the reads in MiXCR, one entry per CDR3 protein. Among roughly 340 distinct CDR3 sequences, about 12% were seen once, and the ten largest hold more than 55%. The receptor was isolated from a human donor with melanoma. The chain carries TRBV20-1 and TRBJ2-3; 14 bases are shared with TRBD2. The sequencing used CD8+ T cells from PBMCs, collected at baseline or after one month of anti-PD-1 therapy (not recorded which). The CDR3, as DNA: TGCAGTGCTAGACCCCCTGGACTAGCGGGAGGTACCACTAGCACAGATACGCAGTATTTT. Translation: CSARPPGLAGGTTSTDTQYF.